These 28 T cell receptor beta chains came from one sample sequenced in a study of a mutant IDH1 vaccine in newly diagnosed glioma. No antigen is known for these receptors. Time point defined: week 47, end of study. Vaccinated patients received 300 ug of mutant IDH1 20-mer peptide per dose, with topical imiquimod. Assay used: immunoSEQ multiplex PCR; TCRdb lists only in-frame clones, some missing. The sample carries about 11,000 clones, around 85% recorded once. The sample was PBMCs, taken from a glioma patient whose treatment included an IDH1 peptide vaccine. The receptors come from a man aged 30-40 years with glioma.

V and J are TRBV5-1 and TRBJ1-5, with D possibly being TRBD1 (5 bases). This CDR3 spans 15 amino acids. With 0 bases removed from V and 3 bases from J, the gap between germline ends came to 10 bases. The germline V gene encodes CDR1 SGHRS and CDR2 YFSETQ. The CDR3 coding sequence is TGCGCCAGCAGCTTGGACGAGGGGCTCAATCAGCCCCAGCATTTT. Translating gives CASSLDEGLNQPQHF.

This CDR3 reads CASSLDSGTSLEQFF. In nucleotides, the CDR3 is TGCGCCAGCAGCTTGGATAGCGGGACTTCGCTTGAGCAGTTCTTC. V gene TRBV5-1 combines with J gene TRBJ2-1, with 8 bases matching TRBD2. CDR3 length equals 15 residues. Germline assignment: CDR1 SGHRS and CDR2 YFSETQ. V trimming: 0 bases; J trimming: 9 bases; junction bases outside the gene matches: 8.

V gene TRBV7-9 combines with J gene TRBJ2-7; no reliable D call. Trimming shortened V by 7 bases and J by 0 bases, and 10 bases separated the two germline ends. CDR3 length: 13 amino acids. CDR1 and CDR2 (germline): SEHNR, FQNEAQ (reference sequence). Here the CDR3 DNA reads TGTGCCAGCAACCCTTTAAGCTCCTACGAGCAGTACTTC. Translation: CASNPLSSYEQYF.

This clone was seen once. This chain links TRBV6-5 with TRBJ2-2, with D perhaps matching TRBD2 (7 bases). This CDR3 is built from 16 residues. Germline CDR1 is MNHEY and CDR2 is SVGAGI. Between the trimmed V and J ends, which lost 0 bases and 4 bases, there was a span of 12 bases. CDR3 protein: CASSYSTGGSTGELFF. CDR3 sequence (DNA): TGTGCCAGCAGTTACTCGACGGGGGGCAGCACCGGGGAGCTGTTTTTT.

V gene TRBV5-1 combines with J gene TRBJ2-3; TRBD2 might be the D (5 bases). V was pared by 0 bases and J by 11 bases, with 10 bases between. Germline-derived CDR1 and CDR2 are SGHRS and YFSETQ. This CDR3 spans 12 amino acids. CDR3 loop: CASSLVLARQYF. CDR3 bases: TGCGCCAGCAGCTTGGTCCTAGCCAGGCAGTATTTT.

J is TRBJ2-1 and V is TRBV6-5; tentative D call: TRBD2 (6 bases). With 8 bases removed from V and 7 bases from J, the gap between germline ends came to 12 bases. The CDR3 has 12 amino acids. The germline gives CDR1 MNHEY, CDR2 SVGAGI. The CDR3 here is CASSRGTNEQFF. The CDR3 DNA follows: TGTGCCAGCTCCCGGGGGACTAATGAGCAGTTCTTC.

In DNA form, the CDR3 reads TGTGCCAGTAGTATAGGCGGGGGCACAGATACGCAGTATTTT. Protein sequence: CASSIGGGTDTQYF. The chain links TRBV19 to TRBJ2-3, with a weak D call TRBD2 (6 bases). Germline loops: CDR1 LNHDA, CDR2 SQIVND (reference sequence). V gave up 1 base and J gave up 1 base, with 6 bases separating them. The CDR3 runs to 14 residues.

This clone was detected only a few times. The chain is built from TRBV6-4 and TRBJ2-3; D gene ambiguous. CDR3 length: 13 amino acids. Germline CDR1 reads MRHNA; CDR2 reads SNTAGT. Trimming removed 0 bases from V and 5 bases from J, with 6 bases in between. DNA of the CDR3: TGTGCCAGCAGTGACTCTGAGAGAGATACGCAGTATTTT. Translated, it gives CASSDSERDTQYF.

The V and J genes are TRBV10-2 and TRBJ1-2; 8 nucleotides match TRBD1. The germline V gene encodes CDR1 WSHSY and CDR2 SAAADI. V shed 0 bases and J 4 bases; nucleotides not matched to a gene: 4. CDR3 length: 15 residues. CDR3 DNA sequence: TGCGCCAGCAGTGAGTCTTGGACAGGGCTCTATGGCTACACCTTC. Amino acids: CASSESWTGLYGYTF.

CDR3 sequence: CASSQDWAGPRSDTQYF. The CDR3 region has the DNA TGTGCCAGCAGCCAAGATTGGGCAGGGCCTCGATCAGATACGCAGTATTTT. The V gene is TRBV14, the J gene TRBJ2-3; weak D call: TRBD1 (5 bases). Germline V lookup: CDR1 SGHDN, CDR2 FVKESK. V gave up 0 bases and J gave up 4 bases, with 17 bases separating them. The CDR3 is 17 residues long.

CDR3 residues: CASSSSGEQYF. CDR3 coding DNA: TGTGCCAGCAGCTCAAGCGGCGAGCAGTACTTC. The rearrangement links TRBV11-2 to TRBJ2-7, with a possible D match to TRBD2 (5 bases). This CDR3 contains 11 residues. With 4 bases removed from V and 6 bases from J, the gap between germline ends came to 7 bases. CDR1 is SGHAT, CDR2 FQNNGV, per germline.

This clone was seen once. CDR3 protein: CASSEQGAVYEQYF. The DNA for the CDR3 is TGCGCCAGCAGCGAGCAGGGGGCGGTTTACGAGCAGTACTTC. The V gene is TRBV5-1, the J gene TRBJ2-7; 8 positions agree with TRBD1. The CDR3 is 14 residues long. The germline V gene has CDR1 SGHRS and CDR2 YFSETQ. Trimming removed 4 bases from V and 4 bases from J; junction bases left unmatched: 7.

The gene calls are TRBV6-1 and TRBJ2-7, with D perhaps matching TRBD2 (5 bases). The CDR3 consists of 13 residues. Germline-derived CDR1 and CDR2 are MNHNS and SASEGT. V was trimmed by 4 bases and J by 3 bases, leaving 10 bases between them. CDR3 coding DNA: TGTGCCAGCAGTGGGACTCCCCGCTACGAGCAGTACTTC. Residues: CASSGTPRYEQYF.

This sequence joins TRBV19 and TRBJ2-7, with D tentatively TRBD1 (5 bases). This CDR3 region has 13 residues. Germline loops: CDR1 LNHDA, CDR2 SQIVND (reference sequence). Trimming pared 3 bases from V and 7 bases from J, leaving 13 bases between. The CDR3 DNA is TGTGCCAGTAGTATCGAAGGGGAAAGGGAGCAGTACTTC. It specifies CASSIEGEREQYF.

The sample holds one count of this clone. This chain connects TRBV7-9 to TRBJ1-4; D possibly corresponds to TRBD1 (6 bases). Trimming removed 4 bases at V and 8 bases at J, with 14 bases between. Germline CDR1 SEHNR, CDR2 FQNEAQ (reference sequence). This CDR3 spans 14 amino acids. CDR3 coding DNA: TGTGCCAGCAGCTCCGGACAGTATTGGGAAAAACTGTTTTTT. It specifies CASSSGQYWEKLFF. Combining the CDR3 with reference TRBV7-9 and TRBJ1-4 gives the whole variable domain DTGVSQNPRHKITKRGQNVTFRCDPISEHNRLYWYRQTLGQGPEFLTYFQNEAQLEKSRLLSDRFSAERPKGSFSTLEIQRTEQGDSAMYLCASSSGQYWEKLFFGSGTQLSVL.

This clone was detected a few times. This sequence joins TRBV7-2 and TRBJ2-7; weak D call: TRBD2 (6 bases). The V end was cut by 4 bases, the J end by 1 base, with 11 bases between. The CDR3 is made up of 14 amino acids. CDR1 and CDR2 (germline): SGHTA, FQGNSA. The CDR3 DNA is TGTGCCAGCAGCTATAGCGGTGGATCCTACGAGCAGTACTTC. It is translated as CASSYSGGSYEQYF.

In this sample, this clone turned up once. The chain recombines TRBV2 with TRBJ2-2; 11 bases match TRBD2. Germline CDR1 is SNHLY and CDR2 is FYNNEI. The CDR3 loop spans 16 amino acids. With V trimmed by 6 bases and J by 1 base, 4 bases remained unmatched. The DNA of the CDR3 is TGTGCCAGCAGGCCCGGGACTAGCGGGAACACCGGGGAGCTGTTTTTT. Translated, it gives CASRPGTSGNTGELFF.

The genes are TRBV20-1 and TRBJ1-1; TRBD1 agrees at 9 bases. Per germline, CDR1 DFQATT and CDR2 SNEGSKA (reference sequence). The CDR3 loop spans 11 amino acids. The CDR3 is CRGQGGTEAFF. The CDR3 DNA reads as TGCAGGGGACAGGGTGGTACTGAAGCTTTCTTT.

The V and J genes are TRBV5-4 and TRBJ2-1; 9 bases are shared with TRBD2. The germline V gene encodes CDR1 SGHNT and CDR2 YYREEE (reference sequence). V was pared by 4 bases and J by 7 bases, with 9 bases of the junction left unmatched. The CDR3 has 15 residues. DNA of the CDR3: TGTGCCAGCAGCGGGCGGGAGGGCCGGGAAAATGAGCAGTTCTTC. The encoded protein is CASSGREGRENEQFF.

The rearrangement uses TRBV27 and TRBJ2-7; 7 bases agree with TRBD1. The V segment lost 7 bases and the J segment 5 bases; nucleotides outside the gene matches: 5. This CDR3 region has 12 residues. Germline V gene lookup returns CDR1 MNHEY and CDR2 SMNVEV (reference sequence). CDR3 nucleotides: TGTGCCAGCACGGACAGGCTCCACGAGCAGTACTTC. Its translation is CASTDRLHEQYF.

CDR3 loop: CASSRALGQSEAFF. The CDR3 DNA is TGTGCCAGCAGCCGAGCTTTGGGACAATCCGAAGCTTTCTTT. The rearrangement joins TRBV7-9 to TRBJ1-1; weak D call: TRBD1 (6 bases). V was pared by 5 bases and J by 8 bases, with 18 bases between. The CDR3 spans 14 residues. Looked up from germline, CDR1 is SEHNR and CDR2 is FQNEAQ (reference sequence).

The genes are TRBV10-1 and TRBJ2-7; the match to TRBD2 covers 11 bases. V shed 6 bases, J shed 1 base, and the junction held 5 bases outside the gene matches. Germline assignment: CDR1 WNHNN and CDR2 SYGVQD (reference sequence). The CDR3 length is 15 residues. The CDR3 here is CASSVGTSGSYEQYF. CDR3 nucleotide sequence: TGCGCCAGCAGCGTCGGGACTAGCGGTTCCTACGAGCAGTACTTC.

This chain's CDR3 is CASRRTGSPQPQHF. The CDR3 DNA follows: TGTGCCAGCAGACGCACAGGGTCCCCCCAGCCCCAGCATTTT. This chain uses TRBV6-1 with TRBJ1-5, with D perhaps matching TRBD1 (6 bases). The CDR3 contains 14 residues. The germline gives CDR1 MNHNS, CDR2 SASEGT. The ends were cut back, 6 bases at V and 7 bases at J, with 16 bases in the middle.

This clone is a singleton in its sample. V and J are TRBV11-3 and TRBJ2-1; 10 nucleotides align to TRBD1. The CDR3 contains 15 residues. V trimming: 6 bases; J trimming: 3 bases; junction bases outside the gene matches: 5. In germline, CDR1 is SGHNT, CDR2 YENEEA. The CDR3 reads CASSSDRGLYNEQFF. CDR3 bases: TGTGCCAGCAGTTCAGACAGGGGGCTCTACAATGAGCAGTTCTTC.

The CDR3 is CASFTGQGTEAFF. CDR3 DNA: TGTGCCAGCTTCACGGGACAGGGGACGGAAGCTTTCTTT. The gene calls are TRBV18 and TRBJ1-1, with 10 positions matching TRBD1. Germline CDR1 reads KGHSH; CDR2 reads LQKENI. V was clipped by 7 bases and J by 8 bases; unmatched bases: 7. The CDR3 spans 13 residues.

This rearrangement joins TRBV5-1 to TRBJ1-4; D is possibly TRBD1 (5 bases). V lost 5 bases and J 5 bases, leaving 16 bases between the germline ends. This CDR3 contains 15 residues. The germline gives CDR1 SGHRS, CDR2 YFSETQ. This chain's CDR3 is CASRLQTAENEKLFF. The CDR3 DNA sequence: TGCGCCAGCAGATTACAGACAGCGGAGAATGAAAAACTGTTTTTT.

CDR3 protein: CASSLVPETQYF. CDR3 sequence (DNA): TGCGCCAGCAGCTTGGTCCCAGAGACCCAGTACTTC. The chain combines TRBV5-1 with TRBJ2-5, with D hard to call. The germline CDR1 and CDR2 sequences are SGHRS and YFSETQ. CDR3 size: 12 residues. V was shortened by 0 bases and J by 4 bases, with 4 bases between the two germline ends.

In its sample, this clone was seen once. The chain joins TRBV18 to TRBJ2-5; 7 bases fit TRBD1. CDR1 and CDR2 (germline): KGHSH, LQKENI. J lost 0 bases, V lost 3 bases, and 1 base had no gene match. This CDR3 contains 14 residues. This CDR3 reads CASSPGTDQETQYF. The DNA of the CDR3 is TGTGCCAGCTCACCGGGGACAGACCAAGAGACCCAGTACTTC.